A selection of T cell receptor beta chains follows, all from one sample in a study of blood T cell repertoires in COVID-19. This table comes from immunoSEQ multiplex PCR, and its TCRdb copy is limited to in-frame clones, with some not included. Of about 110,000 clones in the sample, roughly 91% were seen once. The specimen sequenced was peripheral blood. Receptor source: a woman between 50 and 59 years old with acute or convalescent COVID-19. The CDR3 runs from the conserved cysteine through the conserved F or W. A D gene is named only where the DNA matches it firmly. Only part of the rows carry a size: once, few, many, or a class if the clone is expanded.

CDR3nt: TGCGCCAGCAGTATGGCGGGGGGGAGCAGCAACACTGAAGCTTTCTTT
CDR3aa: CASSMAGGSSNTEAFF
d_gene: .
j_gene: TRBJ1-1
v_gene: TRBV5-1
abundance: few

CDR3nt: TGTGCCAGCTCACCGAGTCTGACAAAGGCCTCCTACGAGCAGTACTTC
CDR3aa: CASSPSLTKASYEQYF
d_gene: .
j_gene: TRBJ2-7
v_gene: TRBV18
abundance: few

CDR3nt: TGTGCCAGCAGCCCGAGGGCAAATTCACCCCTCCACTTT
CDR3aa: CASSPRANSPLHF
d_gene: .
j_gene: TRBJ1-6
v_gene: TRBV12-3/TRBV12-4
abundance: .

CDR3nt: TGCGCCAGCAGCTCGGGACAAACTTCCTACGAGCAGTACTTC
CDR3aa: CASSSGQTSYEQYF
d_gene: .
j_gene: TRBJ2-7
v_gene: TRBV5-1
abundance: .

CDR3nt: TGTGCCAGCAGCTTCGTAGGGGATGGAAACACCATATATTTT
CDR3aa: CASSFVGDGNTIYF
d_gene: .
j_gene: TRBJ1-3
v_gene: TRBV7-9
abundance: .

CDR3nt: TGCGCCAGCAGCCAAGAACTCGGGACAGGGGTTTACGAGCAGTACTTC
CDR3aa: CASSQELGTGVYEQYF
d_gene: TRBD1
j_gene: TRBJ2-7
v_gene: TRBV4-1
abundance: once

CDR3nt: TGCAGCGTTCACTCACGGGGAACCTACAATGAGCAGTTCTTC
CDR3aa: CSVHSRGTYNEQFF
d_gene: .
j_gene: TRBJ2-1
v_gene: TRBV29-1
abundance: once

CDR3nt: TGTGCCAGCTCATCGTTAGCGGGAGGGATCGCAGATACGCAGTATTTT
CDR3aa: CASSSLAGGIADTQYF
d_gene: TRBD2
j_gene: TRBJ2-3
v_gene: TRBV18
abundance: .

CDR3nt: TGTGCCAGCTCACCATCGGGGTACACCGGGGAGCTGTTTTTT
CDR3aa: CASSPSGYTGELFF
d_gene: .
j_gene: TRBJ2-2
v_gene: TRBV18
abundance: once

CDR3nt: TGTGCCAGCAGTTCCAACGGGGGACAGGGGATGGGCGGGGAGCTGTTTTTT
CDR3aa: CASSSNGGQGMGGELFF
d_gene: TRBD1
j_gene: TRBJ2-2
v_gene: TRBV28
abundance: .

CDR3nt: TGCGCCAGCAGCCAAGAGACCCTTAGCGGGAGCCCCTACGAGCAGTACTTC
CDR3aa: CASSQETLSGSPYEQYF
d_gene: TRBD2
j_gene: TRBJ2-7
v_gene: TRBV4-1
abundance: .

CDR3nt: TGTGCCAGCAGTCAACTAGACCGGGCCCCCTACAATGAGCAGTTCTTC
CDR3aa: CASSQLDRAPYNEQFF
d_gene: .
j_gene: TRBJ2-1
v_gene: TRBV6-4
abundance: .

CDR3nt: TGTGCCAGCAGACTAGCGGCGAACACCGGGGAGCTGTTTTTT
CDR3aa: CASRLAANTGELFF
d_gene: TRBD2
j_gene: TRBJ2-2
v_gene: TRBV6-4
abundance: .

CDR3nt: TGTGCCAGCAGCTTAGAGAGCGGGAGTGTCTACGAGCAGTACTTC
CDR3aa: CASSLESGSVYEQYF
d_gene: TRBD2
j_gene: TRBJ2-7
v_gene: TRBV11-3
abundance: .

CDR3nt: TGTGCCAGCAGTGAACTGGCCAGGGAAGATACGCAGTATTTT
CDR3aa: CASSELAREDTQYF
d_gene: .
j_gene: TRBJ2-3
v_gene: TRBV6-1
abundance: .

CDR3nt: TGTGCCAGCAGTGAAGTCGTCACGGTGTCCGGGAATTCACCCCTCCACTTT
CDR3aa: CASSEVVTVSGNSPLHF
d_gene: .
j_gene: TRBJ1-6
v_gene: TRBV6-1
abundance: .

CDR3nt: TGTGCCAGCAGGCAGCTAGTCAGGGTCTCCGAGCAGTACTTC
CDR3aa: CASRQLVRVSEQYF
d_gene: .
j_gene: TRBJ2-7
v_gene: TRBV2
abundance: few

CDR3nt: TGTGCCAGTACCCCACAGGGGGGGCAATTGGGCAATCAGCCCCAGCATTTT
CDR3aa: CASTPQGGQLGNQPQHF
d_gene: TRBD1
j_gene: TRBJ1-5
v_gene: TRBV19
abundance: .

CDR3nt: TGTGCCAGCAGCCAAGAAGCGGCTAGCTCCTACAATGAGCAGTTCTTC
CDR3aa: CASSQEAASSYNEQFF
d_gene: .
j_gene: TRBJ2-1
v_gene: TRBV3-1/TRBV3-2
abundance: once

CDR3nt: TGTGCCAGCAGCTTAGCTGGCGGACAGGGGGCGCGTGAGCAGTACTTC
CDR3aa: CASSLAGGQGAREQYF
d_gene: TRBD1
j_gene: TRBJ2-7
v_gene: TRBV7-2
abundance: .

CDR3nt: TGTGCCAGCAGCTCCTGGAGGGACACCGGGGAGCTGTTTTTT
CDR3aa: CASSSWRDTGELFF
d_gene: .
j_gene: TRBJ2-2
v_gene: TRBV5-4
abundance: .

CDR3nt: TGCGCCAGCAGCTTGACCCCTCGACAAGACAATGAGCAGTTCTTC
CDR3aa: CASSLTPRQDNEQFF
d_gene: .
j_gene: TRBJ2-1
v_gene: TRBV5-1
abundance: .

CDR3nt: TGTGCCAGCTCACCAGGCCGCCCGAACACAGATACGCAGTATTTT
CDR3aa: CASSPGRPNTDTQYF
d_gene: .
j_gene: TRBJ2-3
v_gene: TRBV18
abundance: .

CDR3nt: TGCAGTGCTAGAGTTAAGCACGAGCAGTACTTC
CDR3aa: CSARVKHEQYF
d_gene: .
j_gene: TRBJ2-7
v_gene: TRBV20-1
abundance: .

CDR3nt: TGTGCCAGCAGTTTAAAATCCGGGACTAGCGGGTTAGTGAACACCGGGGAGCTGTTTTTT
CDR3aa: CASSLKSGTSGLVNTGELFF
d_gene: TRBD2
j_gene: TRBJ2-2
v_gene: TRBV5-5
abundance: .

CDR3nt: TGCGCCAGCAGCTTGGAGGGACTAGCGGGAGCCGATGGCATTCAGTACTTC
CDR3aa: CASSLEGLAGADGIQYF
d_gene: TRBD2
j_gene: TRBJ2-4
v_gene: TRBV5-1
abundance: .

CDR3nt: TGTGCCAGCAGCTTAGTTCTCGACAGAAGTTATGGCTACACCTTC
CDR3aa: CASSLVLDRSYGYTF
d_gene: .
j_gene: TRBJ1-2
v_gene: TRBV7-8
abundance: .

CDR3nt: TGTGCCAGCAGTCCGGCTGGGACAGGGGGCGAGGGGGAGCAGTACTTC
CDR3aa: CASSPAGTGGEGEQYF
d_gene: TRBD1
j_gene: TRBJ2-7
v_gene: TRBV28
abundance: once

CDR3nt: TGTGCCAGTAGTATTACTGGACTCGGGGACACCATATATTTT
CDR3aa: CASSITGLGDTIYF
d_gene: .
j_gene: TRBJ1-3
v_gene: TRBV19
abundance: .

CDR3nt: TGTGCCAGTAATCTGGACAGCTCTGCCAAAAACATTCAGTACTTC
CDR3aa: CASNLDSSAKNIQYF
d_gene: .
j_gene: TRBJ2-4
v_gene: TRBV19
abundance: .

CDR3nt: TGTGCCAGTAGTATCCCGGGACACCTGGGGAATCAGCCCCAGCATTTT
CDR3aa: CASSIPGHLGNQPQHF
d_gene: .
j_gene: TRBJ1-5
v_gene: TRBV19
abundance: .

CDR3nt: TGTGCCAGCACCATCGGGTTTTCTAACTATGGCTACACCTTC
CDR3aa: CASTIGFSNYGYTF
d_gene: .
j_gene: TRBJ1-2
v_gene: TRBV7-9
abundance: .

CDR3nt: TGTGCCAGTAGTGGAGGGACTAGCGGGATGGCGCAGTACTTC
CDR3aa: CASSGGTSGMAQYF
d_gene: TRBD2
j_gene: TRBJ2-7
v_gene: TRBV19
abundance: .

CDR3nt: TGTGCCAGCAGCGTGCGGGACGCAGCCTACGAGCAGTACTTC
CDR3aa: CASSVRDAAYEQYF
d_gene: .
j_gene: TRBJ2-7
v_gene: TRBV9
abundance: .

CDR3nt: TGTGCCAGTAGTATAGGGGGGGCCGGGGAGCTGTTTTTT
CDR3aa: CASSIGGAGELFF
d_gene: .
j_gene: TRBJ2-2
v_gene: TRBV19
abundance: .

CDR3nt: TGCAGTGCTAGTGCTCCGGCAGGGGGAACGACCGGGGAGCTGTTTTTT
CDR3aa: CSASAPAGGTTGELFF
d_gene: TRBD1
j_gene: TRBJ2-2
v_gene: TRBV20-1
abundance: .

CDR3nt: TGTGCCAGCAGTCCTCCGGGGGGGCAAACAAAACCGTTCTTC
CDR3aa: CASSPPGGQTKPFF
d_gene: TRBD2
j_gene: TRBJ2-1
v_gene: TRBV28
abundance: once

CDR3nt: TGTGCCAGCAGCTTGGGCGCAGGGACCGGGGAGCTGTTTTTT
CDR3aa: CASSLGAGTGELFF
d_gene: .
j_gene: TRBJ2-2
v_gene: TRBV7-2
abundance: .

CDR3nt: TGTGCCAGCTCACCTATCCCGGGACAGGGCGCCGAGCAGTACTTC
CDR3aa: CASSPIPGQGAEQYF
d_gene: TRBD1
j_gene: TRBJ2-7
v_gene: TRBV18
abundance: .

CDR3nt: TGTGCCTGGGGCCCCCTCTCCTACGAGCAGTACTTC
CDR3aa: CAWGPLSYEQYF
d_gene: .
j_gene: TRBJ2-7
v_gene: TRBV30
abundance: .

CDR3nt: TGTGCCAGTAGCTTCAGGGGGGACACCGGGGAGCTGTTTTTT
CDR3aa: CASSFRGDTGELFF
d_gene: .
j_gene: TRBJ2-2
v_gene: TRBV19
abundance: .

CDR3nt: TGTGCCAGCAGTTACTCCTCGGGACAGGGTTTTTCACCCCTCCACTTT
CDR3aa: CASSYSSGQGFSPLHF
d_gene: TRBD1
j_gene: TRBJ1-6
v_gene: TRBV6-5
abundance: .